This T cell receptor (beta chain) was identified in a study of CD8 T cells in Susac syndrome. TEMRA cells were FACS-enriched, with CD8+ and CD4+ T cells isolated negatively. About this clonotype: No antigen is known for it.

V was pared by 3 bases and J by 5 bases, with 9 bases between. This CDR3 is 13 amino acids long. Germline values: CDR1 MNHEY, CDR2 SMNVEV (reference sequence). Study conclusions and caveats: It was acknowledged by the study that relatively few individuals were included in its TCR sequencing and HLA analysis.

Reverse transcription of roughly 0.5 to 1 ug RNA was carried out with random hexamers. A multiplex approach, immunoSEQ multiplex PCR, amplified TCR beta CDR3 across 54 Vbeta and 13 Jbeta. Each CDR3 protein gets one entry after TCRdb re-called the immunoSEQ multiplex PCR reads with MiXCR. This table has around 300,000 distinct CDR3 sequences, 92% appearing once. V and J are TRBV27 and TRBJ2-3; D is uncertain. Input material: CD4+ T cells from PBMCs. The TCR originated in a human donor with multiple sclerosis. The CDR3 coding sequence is TGTGCCAGCAGTTTTGCTTTGGGAGATACGCAGTATTTT. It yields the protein CASSFALGDTQYF.